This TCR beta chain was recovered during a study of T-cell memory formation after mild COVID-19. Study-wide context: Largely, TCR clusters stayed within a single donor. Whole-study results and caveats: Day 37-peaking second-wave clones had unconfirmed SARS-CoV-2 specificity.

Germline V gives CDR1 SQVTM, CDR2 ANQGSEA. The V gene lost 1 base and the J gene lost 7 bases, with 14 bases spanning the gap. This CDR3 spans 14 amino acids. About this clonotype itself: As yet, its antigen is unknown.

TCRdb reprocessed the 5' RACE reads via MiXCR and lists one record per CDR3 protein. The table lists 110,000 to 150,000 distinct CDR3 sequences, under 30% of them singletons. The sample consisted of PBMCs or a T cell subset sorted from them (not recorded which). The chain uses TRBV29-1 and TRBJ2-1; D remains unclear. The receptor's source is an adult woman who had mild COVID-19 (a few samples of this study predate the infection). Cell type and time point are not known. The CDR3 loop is CSVEGHHSGNEQFF. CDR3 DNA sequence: TGCAGCGTTGAAGGACACCATAGTGGGAATGAGCAGTTCTTC.